The T cell receptor (beta chain) under discussion was sequenced for a study of identical twins. Study results and limitations: Whereas memory repertoires showed no such difference, abundant cord blood beta clonotypes carried fewer insertions. A cross-sectional statistical analysis, not follow-up of the same donors, supported the conclusions. Zero-insertion results could be subject to partial confounding by invariant MAIT and iNKT cells.

There are a few counts of this clonotype. Its antigen is not known. Germline V gene sequence: CDR1 LGHDT, CDR2 YNNKEL (reference sequence). This CDR3 is 15 amino acids long. V was pared by 4 bases and J by 7 bases, with 6 bases of the junction left unmatched. Template switching added a universal primer binding site, and final cDNA carried unique molecular identifiers. TCRdb re-derived calls from the 5' RACE reads in MiXCR, one entry per CDR3 protein. The data show about 530,000 distinct CDR3 sequences, with 20% to 25% seen just once and more than 0.4% held by the top ten. The same sample was also studied in work on yellow fever vaccine responses in identical twins.

The rearrangement uses TRBV3-1 and TRBJ2-1; 11 nucleotides align to TRBD2. This receptor was taken from a woman aged 18-29 years in good health. Sequenced material: CD4+ T cells sorted from blood. In nucleotides, the CDR3 is TGTGCCAGCAGCCTGGGACTAGCGGAAAGGAATGAGCAGTTCTTC. It specifies CASSLGLAERNEQFF.